The entry that follows covers one TCR beta chain sequence. These data belong to a study of blood T cell repertoires in COVID-19. Study-level information: The analysed material was cDNA or gDNA that came from T cells, B-cell-depleted T cells, or PBMCs.

It was during active infection that Seattle patients were enrolled and then longitudinally followed. TCRdb's copy holds only in-frame clones and misses some; the assay was immunoSEQ multiplex PCR. The repertoire holds about 170,000 clones, 65% to 90% seen once, with 6.5% to 9% in the top ten. The V end was cut by 5 bases, the J end by 0 bases, with 17 bases between. The CDR3 covers 17 residues. The germline CDR1 and CDR2 sequences are PRHDT and FYEKMQ (reference sequence). The clonotype was recovered from a woman aged 35 to 49 with COVID-19, enrolled during active disease. Sequencing input: peripheral blood. The chain couples TRBV13 to TRBJ2-1, with TRBD2 as a possible D gene (7 bases). The CDR3 loop is CASSEGGAGSSYNEQFF. CDR3 coding DNA: TGTGCCAGCAGCGAAGGGGGAGCGGGGAGCTCCTACAATGAGCAGTTCTTC.